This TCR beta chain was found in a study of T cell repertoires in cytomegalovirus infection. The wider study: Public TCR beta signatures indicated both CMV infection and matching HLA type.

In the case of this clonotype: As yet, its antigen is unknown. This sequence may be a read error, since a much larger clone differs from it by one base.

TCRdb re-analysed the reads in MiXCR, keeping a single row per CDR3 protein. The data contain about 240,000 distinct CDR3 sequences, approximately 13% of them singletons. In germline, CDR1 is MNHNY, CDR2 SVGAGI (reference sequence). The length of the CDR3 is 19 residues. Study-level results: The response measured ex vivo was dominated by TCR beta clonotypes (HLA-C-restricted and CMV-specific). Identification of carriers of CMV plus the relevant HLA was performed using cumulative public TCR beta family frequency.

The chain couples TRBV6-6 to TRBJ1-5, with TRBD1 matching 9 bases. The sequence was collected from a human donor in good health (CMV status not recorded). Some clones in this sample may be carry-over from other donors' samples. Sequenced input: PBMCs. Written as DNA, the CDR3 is TGTGCCAGCAGTTACTCGAAGGGAGGACAGGGGCTTAGCAATCAGCCCCATCATTTT. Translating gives CASSYSKGGQGLSNQPHHF.